These 18 T cell receptor beta chains were all obtained from the same sample, sequenced in a study of Ad26.COV2.S vaccination and SARS-CoV-2 variants. Treatment denoted: around 19 received Ad26.COV2.S at low or high dose, single or two shots; about 5 received placebo; per-sample allocation not given. Collection of the samples took place on day 63 after the first injection of vaccine or placebo. Profiled with immunoSEQ multiplex PCR; TCRdb holds only in-frame clones, not every one. The table lists around 450,000 clones, about 89% of them singletons. The sample consisted of peripheral blood, taken in a trial of Ad26.COV2.S vaccine versus placebo. These TCRs come from a person between 18 and 59 years old who received the Ad26.COV2.S COVID-19 vaccine or a placebo.

The V gene is TRBV5-1, the J gene TRBJ1-1; D is unclear. CDR1 and CDR2 (germline): SGHRS, YFSETQ. With 0 bases removed from V and 0 bases from J, the gap between germline ends came to 12 bases. The CDR3 consists of 16 residues. CDR3 in amino acids: CASSLDQPLMNTEAFF. The CDR3 DNA follows: TGCGCCAGCAGCTTGGATCAGCCACTCATGAACACTGAAGCTTTCTTT.

The chain combines TRBV7-2 with TRBJ2-5; 9 nucleotides match TRBD2. The CDR3 has 14 amino acids. Trimming took 3 bases from V and 9 from J; bases not matched to a gene: 8. CDR1 and CDR2 from the germline V gene are SGHTA and FQGNSA. CDR3 protein: CASSFGGGAVSQYF. The CDR3 region has the DNA TGTGCCAGCAGCTTCGGCGGGGGGGCGGTTTCCCAGTACTTC. Filled out from reference TRBV7-2 and TRBJ2-5, the complete variable domain reads GAGVSQSPSNKVTEKGKDVELRCDPISGHTALYWYRQSLGQGLEFLIYFQGNSAPDKSGLPSDRFSAERTGGSVSTLTIQRTQQEDSAVYLCASSFGGGAVSQYFGPGTRLLVL.

The V and J genes are TRBV19 and TRBJ2-7; D remains unclear. V was clipped by 4 bases and J by 3 bases, with 10 bases between them. The V gene's germline CDR1 is LNHDA and CDR2 SQIVND (reference sequence). The CDR3 is made up of 13 amino acids. DNA of the CDR3: TGTGCCAGTAGTAAACGTATTCGCTACGAGCAGTACTTC. The encoded protein is CASSKRIRYEQYF.

J is TRBJ2-3 and V is TRBV19; 7 bases agree with TRBD2. The V and J ends lost 6 bases and 2 bases, in that order; junction bases with no gene match: 8. The germline V gene has CDR1 LNHDA and CDR2 SQIVND (reference sequence). The CDR3 totals 15 residues. The CDR3 DNA follows: TGTGCCAGTAGCAAGCTGACTAGCTTCACAGATACGCAGTATTTT. It is translated as CASSKLTSFTDTQYF.

The gene calls are TRBV10-2 and TRBJ2-7; D call uncertain. CDR1 is WSHSY and CDR2 is SAAADI in the germline V gene. The CDR3 is made up of 12 amino acids. V was clipped by 6 bases and J by 6 bases, with 12 bases between them. The CDR3 region is CASSPLLGEQYF. The CDR3 nucleotides are TGCGCCAGCAGCCCCCTTCTCGGCGAGCAGTACTTC.

This chain uses TRBV7-9 with TRBJ1-4; D perhaps matches TRBD1 (5 bases). Germline CDR1 SEHNR, CDR2 FQNEAQ (reference sequence). The V end was cut by 10 bases, the J end by 3 bases, with 15 bases between. This CDR3 comprises 14 residues. The CDR3 here is CAISGGGSNEKLFF. For the CDR3, the DNA is TGTGCCATCTCCGGCGGGGGGTCTAATGAAAAACTGTTTTTT. Full variable domain (missing parts from reference TRBV7-9 and TRBJ1-4): DTGVSQNPRHKITKRGQNVTFRCDPISEHNRLYWYRQTLGQGPEFLTYFQNEAQLEKSRLLSDRFSAERPKGSFSTLEIQRTEQGDSAMYLCAISGGGSNEKLFFGSGTQLSVL.

The V and J genes are TRBV7-2 and TRBJ2-7; TRBD1 might be the D (5 bases). Germline V CDR1 and CDR2: SGHTA, FQGNSA. The CDR3 consists of 16 residues. Trimming removed 5 bases from V and 2 bases from J, with 19 bases in between. The CDR3 DNA reads TGTGCCAGCAGCGTCCAGACAGAAATAATAACCTACGAGCAGTACTTC. Translation gives CASSVQTEIITYEQYF.

This rearrangement joins TRBV6-5 to TRBJ1-6; D may be TRBD1 (6 bases). The CDR3 spans 15 residues. Per the germline V gene, CDR1 is MNHEY and CDR2 is SVGAGI. V was pared by 0 bases and J by 10 bases, with 13 bases between. CDR3 loop: CASSYSLQGDSPLHF. CDR3 DNA: TGTGCCAGCAGTTACTCGCTACAGGGTGACTCACCCCTCCACTTT.

This clone appeared a single time. The chain employs TRBV19 and TRBJ2-4; D is perhaps TRBD1 (6 bases). V gave up 4 bases and J gave up 2 bases, with 15 bases separating them. CDR1 and CDR2 (germline): LNHDA, SQIVND (reference sequence). This CDR3 has 16 amino acids. CDR3 in DNA: TGTGCCAGTAGTACGTTCACCAGGGGTTCCAAAAACATTCAGTACTTC. Amino acids: CASSTFTRGSKNIQYF.

The chain employs TRBV7-9 and TRBJ2-3; TRBD2 matches at 13 bases. In germline, CDR1 is SEHNR, CDR2 FQNEAQ (reference sequence). The CDR3 runs to 19 residues. J was trimmed by 1 base and V by 4 bases; bases with no gene match: 11. The CDR3, as DNA: TGTGCCAGCAGCTCATATCCGGGACTAGCGGGATTGCGCACAGATACGCAGTATTTT. This translates into CASSSYPGLAGLRTDTQYF. Filled out from reference TRBV7-9 and TRBJ2-3, the complete variable domain reads DTGVSQNPRHKITKRGQNVTFRCDPISEHNRLYWYRQTLGQGPEFLTYFQNEAQLEKSRLLSDRFSAERPKGSFSTLEIQRTEQGDSAMYLCASSSYPGLAGLRTDTQYFGPGTRLTVL.

Worth noting for this clone: The same CDR3 can be traced to other DNA sequences in this sample. The chain couples TRBV19 to TRBJ1-5; D is ambiguous. Looked up from germline, CDR1 is LNHDA and CDR2 is SQIVND (reference sequence). The length of the CDR3 is 14 residues. Trimming left V 6 bases short and J 8 bases short, with 17 bases between. In DNA form, the CDR3 reads TGTGCCAGTAGCCCGTCGGGATGGACGGAGCCCCAGCATTTT. Amino acids: CASSPSGWTEPQHF.

This sequence joins TRBV4-1 and TRBJ2-7; 8 nucleotides align to TRBD1. Germline values: CDR1 MGHRA, CDR2 YSYEKL. This CDR3 has 15 residues. Trimming cost V 4 bases and J 1 base; bases outside gene matches: 6. The CDR3 reads CASSLVGTGSYEQYF. Written as DNA, the CDR3 is TGCGCCAGCAGCCTTGTAGGGACAGGATCCTACGAGCAGTACTTC.

This clone was counted a single time. The J gene is TRBJ2-7, the V gene TRBV5-1, with 8 bases lining up with TRBD1. The germline V gene has CDR1 SGHRS and CDR2 YFSETQ. Germline trimming cut 4 bases from V and 3 bases from J; bases unmatched to any gene: 6. The CDR3 has 14 residues. The CDR3 loop reads CASSPGQGIYEQYF. The CDR3 coding sequence is TGCGCCAGCAGCCCAGGACAGGGTATCTACGAGCAGTACTTC. Full variable domain (missing parts from reference TRBV5-1 and TRBJ2-7): KAGVTQTPRYLIKTRGQQVTLSCSPISGHRSVSWYQQTPGQGLQFLFEYFSETQRNKGNFPGRFSGRQFSNSRSEMNVSTLELGDSALYLCASSPGQGIYEQYFGPGTRLTVT.

The J gene is TRBJ2-1, the V gene TRBV19; possibly TRBD1 or TRBD2 for D (5 bases each). Between the trimmed V and J ends, which lost 4 bases and 4 bases, there was a span of 17 bases. The CDR3 length is 16 residues. The germline V gene encodes CDR1 LNHDA and CDR2 SQIVND (reference sequence). CDR3 amino acids: CASSRWTGPNYNEQFF. The CDR3 nucleotides are TGTGCCAGTAGTAGGTGGACGGGACCTAATTACAATGAGCAGTTCTTC.

The gene calls are TRBV15 and TRBJ2-1, with no clear D. The V end lost 1 base, the J end lost 8 bases, and 12 bases lay between the germline ends. Germline V gene lookup returns CDR1 LNHNV and CDR2 YYDKDF (reference sequence). This CDR3 has 14 residues. In nucleotides, the CDR3 is TGTGCCACCAGCAGAGTTCAGGACGTGGATGAGCAGTTCTTC. Its protein product is CATSRVQDVDEQFF. The variable domain in full, with the rest retrieved from reference TRBV15 and TRBJ2-1, is DAMVIQNPRYQVTQFGKPVTLSCSQTLNHNVMYWYQQKSSQAPKLLFHYYDKDFNNEADTPDNFQSRRPNTSFCFLDIRSPGLGDTAMYLCATSRVQDVDEQFFGPGTRLTVL.

With respect to this clone: Additional DNA sequences in this sample encode the identical CDR3. The genes are TRBV27 and TRBJ2-1; 8 nucleotides align to TRBD2. Germline lookup yields CDR1 MNHEY and CDR2 SMNVEV (reference sequence). V dropped 0 bases and J dropped 7; count of bases not matched to a gene: 2. The CDR3 spans 14 residues. CDR3 in amino acids: CASSLSGGGNEQFF. For the CDR3, the DNA is TGTGCCAGCAGTTTATCTGGCGGGGGGAATGAGCAGTTCTTC.

This clone has a single count. The V call is TRBV5-8, the J call TRBJ2-3; the match to TRBD2 covers 12 bases. Losses at the gene ends were 0 bases for V and 1 base for J; bases not matched to a gene: 3. This CDR3 is built from 17 residues. Looked up from germline, CDR1 is SGHTS and CDR2 is YDEGEE. Here the CDR3 reads CASSLGTSGAGTDTQYF. CDR3 DNA: TGTGCCAGCAGCTTGGGGACTAGCGGGGCGGGCACAGATACGCAGTATTTT.

V gene TRBV18 combines with J gene TRBJ1-1; D remains ambiguous. CDR3 length: 16 amino acids. V lost 3 bases and J lost 0, with 14 bases in between. Germline V gene sequence: CDR1 KGHSH, CDR2 LQKENI. The CDR3 spells CASSPSSATMNTEAFF. CDR3 DNA sequence: TGTGCCAGCTCACCGTCCTCGGCCACCATGAACACTGAAGCTTTCTTT.